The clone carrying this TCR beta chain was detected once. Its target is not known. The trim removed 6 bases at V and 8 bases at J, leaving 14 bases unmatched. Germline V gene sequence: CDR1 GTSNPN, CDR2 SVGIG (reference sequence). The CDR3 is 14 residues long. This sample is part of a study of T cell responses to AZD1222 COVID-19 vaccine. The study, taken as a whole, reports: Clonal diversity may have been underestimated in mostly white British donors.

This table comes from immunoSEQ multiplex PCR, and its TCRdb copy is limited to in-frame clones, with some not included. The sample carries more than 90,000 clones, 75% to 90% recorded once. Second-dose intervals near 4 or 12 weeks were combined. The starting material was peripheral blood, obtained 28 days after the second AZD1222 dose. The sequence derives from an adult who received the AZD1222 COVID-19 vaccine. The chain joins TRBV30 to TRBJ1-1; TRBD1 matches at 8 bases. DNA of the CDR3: TGTGCCTGTCAACAAAGGGACAGGAGTAAAGAAGCTTTCTTT. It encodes CACQQRDRSKEAFF.